A selection of T cell receptor beta chains follows, all from one sample in a study of blood T cell repertoires in COVID-19. The method was immunoSEQ multiplex PCR; TCRdb's version includes in-frame clones alone and lacks a portion of them. Found here are approximately 400,000 clones, 80% to 90% of them singletons; the top ten hold 0.95% to 1.5%. The sample consisted of peripheral blood. Receptors were obtained from a man in his forties or fifties with acute or convalescent COVID-19. Each CDR3 is given with its conserved first and last residue. D genes are given only for firm matches. The size of a clone is reported for some rows only, either as once, few or many, or as a class for expanded clones.

>.|TRBD2|TRBV5-1|TRBJ2-3
TGCGCCAGCAGCTTGGGACTAGCGGGGGGTACAGATACGCAGTATTTT
CASSLGLAGGTDTQYF
>.|.|TRBV5-4|TRBJ1-3
TGTGCCAGCAGCTTGGGGCTTTCAAACTCTGGAAACACCATATATTTT
CASSLGLSNSGNTIYF
>.|.|TRBV9|TRBJ1-1
TGTGCCAGCAGCGTAGCCTCCGGGGGTGACACTGAAGCTTTCTTT
CASSVASGGDTEAFF
>few|TRBD1|TRBV11-2|TRBJ1-2
TGTGCCAGCAGCCTGATGGGGACAGCCGGGGGCTACACCTTC
CASSLMGTAGGYTF
>.|.|TRBV4-3|TRBJ1-3
TGCGCCAGCAGCCAAGACCAGGGGAGAAACACCATATATTTT
CASSQDQGRNTIYF
>.|TRBD1|TRBV2|TRBJ2-3
TGTGCCAGCAGTGTACAGGGGAAAGATACGCAGTATTTT
CASSVQGKDTQYF
>.|.|TRBV7-9|TRBJ2-7
TGTGCCAGCAGCTCAGGGGCGGCGGGGGACGAGCAGTACTTC
CASSSGAAGDEQYF
>.|.|TRBV9|TRBJ1-4
TGTGCCAGCAGCCGCGCTGCAACTAATGAAAAACTGTTTTTT
CASSRAATNEKLFF
>once|.|TRBV11-2|TRBJ1-6
TGTGCCAGCAGCCCTCTGACTACTTCACCCCTCCACTTT
CASSPLTTSPLHF
>.|.|TRBV14|TRBJ2-1
TGTGCCAGCAGCCAAGGTAGGTTGGACTGCGGGATTGAGCAGTTCTTC
CASSQGRLDCGIEQFF
>.|.|TRBV28|TRBJ2-6
TGTGCCAGCAGTTTACTACAGGGCAACTCTGGGGCCAACGTCCTGACTTTC
CASSLLQGNSGANVLTF
>.|.|TRBV19|TRBJ1-2
TGTGCCAGTAGTATAGATCCCAGGTCCAACTATGGCTACACCTTC
CASSIDPRSNYGYTF
>.|TRBD2|TRBV27|TRBJ2-4
TGTGCCAGCCAGAGCGGGAGTCATCCCAAAAACATTCAGTACTTC
CASQSGSHPKNIQYF
>.|.|TRBV19|TRBJ1-2
TGTGCCAGTAGCCGGGACACCTCTAACTATGGCTACACCTTC
CASSRDTSNYGYTF
>.|TRBD1|TRBV6-5|TRBJ2-7
TGTGCCAGCAGTTACAGACAGGGACCCGAGCAGTACTTC
CASSYRQGPEQYF
>.|.|TRBV2|TRBJ2-7
TGTGCCAGCAGGAGAGGATCCCCGACCCCGCAGTACTTC
CASRRGSPTPQYF
>.|.|TRBV18|TRBJ1-1
TGTGCCAGCTCACCCCCAGAGGGATGGTACACTGAAGCTTTCTTT
CASSPPEGWYTEAFF
>.|.|TRBV19|TRBJ1-1
TGTGCCAGTAGTCTCAGGGGCGGGAACACTGAAGCTTTCTTT
CASSLRGGNTEAFF
>few|.|TRBV19|TRBJ1-2
TGTGCCTGTGCCGGGACTCCTAACTATGGCTACACCTTC
CACAGTPNYGYTF
>once|TRBD1|TRBV7-9|TRBJ1-2
TGTGCCAGCAGCCCGGGACAGGATGTGGGTGGCTACACCTTC
CASSPGQDVGGYTF
>.|TRBD1|TRBV27|TRBJ2-7
TGTGCCAGCAGTCTCATGGGACAGGGCAGGAATAACGAGCAGTACTTC
CASSLMGQGRNNEQYF
>few|.|TRBV3-1/TRBV3-2|TRBJ2-2
TGTGCCAGCAGCCAACGTGTGAGCGACGGTGAGCTGTTTTTT
CASSQRVSDGELFF
>.|.|TRBV3-1/TRBV3-2|TRBJ2-3
TGTGCCAGCAGCCAAGATATAAACAGGGACACAGATACGCAGTATTTT
CASSQDINRDTDTQYF
>once|TRBD2|TRBV5-6|TRBJ2-3
TGTGCCAGCAGCTCTCCCGTAGCGGGGGACACAGATACGCAGTATTTT
CASSSPVAGDTDTQYF
>.|TRBD1|TRBV2|TRBJ1-1
TGTGCCAGCAGTGAAGATACAGGGGCCTACACTGAAGCTTTCTTT
CASSEDTGAYTEAFF
>few|TRBD1|TRBV9|TRBJ1-1
TGTGCCAGCAGCGACAGTCCCGGGACAGGGACGAACACTGAAGCTTTCTTT
CASSDSPGTGTNTEAFF
>.|TRBD1|TRBV7-9|TRBJ1-2
TGTGCCAGCAGCTTAGCCATCGGACAGGGTCTTCGGGGCTACACCTTC
CASSLAIGQGLRGYTF
>.|TRBD2|TRBV9|TRBJ2-5
TGTGCCAGCAGCGTAGCAGGACTAGCTCAAGAGACCCAGTACTTC
CASSVAGLAQETQYF
>.|TRBD1|TRBV6-5|TRBJ1-1
TGTGCCAGCACCGACAGGGGAGGCACTGAAGCTTTCTTT
CASTDRGGTEAFF
>.|TRBD1|TRBV4-1|TRBJ1-2
TGCGCCAGCAGCCAATCGGACAGGCGCGACTATGGCTACACCTTC
CASSQSDRRDYGYTF
>.|.|TRBV12-3/TRBV12-4|TRBJ2-7
TGTGCCAGCATGCGGGGCGTGGGGTACGAGCAGTACTTC
CASMRGVGYEQYF
>.|.|TRBV12-3/TRBV12-4|TRBJ2-7
TGTGCCAGCAGTTTCCAGGGCTACGAGCAGTACTTC
CASSFQGYEQYF
>.|TRBD1|TRBV7-6|TRBJ1-2
TGTGCCAGCAGCCTGAGCCCTCCGGGACAGGGGAGGGTTATCTATGGCTACACCTTC
CASSLSPPGQGRVIYGYTF
>.|.|TRBV6-5|TRBJ2-5
TGTGCCAGCAGAGCTCGTCTGGGGGGTAAAGAGACCCAGTACTTC
CASRARLGGKETQYF